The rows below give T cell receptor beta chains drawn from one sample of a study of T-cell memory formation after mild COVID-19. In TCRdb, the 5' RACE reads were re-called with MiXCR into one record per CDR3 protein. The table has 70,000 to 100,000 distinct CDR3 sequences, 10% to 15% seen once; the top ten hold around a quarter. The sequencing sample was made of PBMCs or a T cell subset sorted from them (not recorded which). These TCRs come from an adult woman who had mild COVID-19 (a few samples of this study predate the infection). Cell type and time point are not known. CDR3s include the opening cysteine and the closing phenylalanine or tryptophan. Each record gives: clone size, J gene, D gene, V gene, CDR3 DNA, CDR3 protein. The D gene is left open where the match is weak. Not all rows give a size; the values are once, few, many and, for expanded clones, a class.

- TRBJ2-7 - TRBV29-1 TGCAGCGTTTCCGGTCTGGCGAACTCCTACGAGCAGTACTTC CSVSGLANSYEQYF
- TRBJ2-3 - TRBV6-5 TGTGCCAGCAGACTGACTAGTTCCACAGATACGCAGTATTTT CASRLTSSTDTQYF
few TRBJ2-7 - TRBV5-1 TGCGCCAGCAGCTCCCCCGGACTCTTCTACGAGCAGTACTTC CASSSPGLFYEQYF
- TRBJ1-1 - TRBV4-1 TGCGCCAGCAGCGAAAGACAGGACCTGAACACTGAAGCTTTCTTT CASSERQDLNTEAFF
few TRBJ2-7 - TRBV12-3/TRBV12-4 TGTGCCAGCAGTTTAGCTGGAGCAAACGAGCAGTACTTC CASSLAGANEQYF
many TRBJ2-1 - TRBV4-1 TGCGCCAGCAGCCATATATACAATGAGCAGTTCTTC CASSHIYNEQFF
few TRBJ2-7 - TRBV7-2 TGTGCCAGCAGCCTAATAGCGGAAACCTACGAGCAGTACTTC CASSLIAETYEQYF
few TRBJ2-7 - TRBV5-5 TGTGCCAGCAGCTTGTTTCCCTACGAGCAGTACTTC CASSLFPYEQYF
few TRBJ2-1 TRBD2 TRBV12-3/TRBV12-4 TGTGCCAGCAGTCATGGGAAGGCGGGGGATGAGCAGTTCTTC CASSHGKAGDEQFF
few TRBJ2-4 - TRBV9 TGTGCCAGCAGCGTTTCGGGGTTTGGTAACATTCAGTACTTC CASSVSGFGNIQYF
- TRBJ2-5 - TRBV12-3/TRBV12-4 TGTGCCAGCAGTTTTGTGGCAGGGGACCAAGAGACCCAGTACTTC CASSFVAGDQETQYF
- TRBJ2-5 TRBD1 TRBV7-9 TGTGACAGCAGCTCACCGGGACAGCAAGAGACCCAGTACTTC CDSSSPGQQETQYF
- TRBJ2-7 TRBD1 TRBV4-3 TGCGCCAGCAGCCAAGATACCGACAGGGGCTCCTACGAGCAGTACTTC CASSQDTDRGSYEQYF
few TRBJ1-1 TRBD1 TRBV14 TGTGCCAGCAGCCAAAACAGGGGCGACACTGAAGCTTTCTTT CASSQNRGDTEAFF
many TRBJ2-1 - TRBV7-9 TGTGCCAGCAGCCCCGCCGGGGCGAATGAGCAGTTCTTC CASSPAGANEQFF
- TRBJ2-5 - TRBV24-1 TGTGCCACCAGTGATCTTTGGGAGACCCAGTACTTC CATSDLWETQYF
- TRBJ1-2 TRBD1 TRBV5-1 TGCGCCTCGGGACAGGGAAACTTCTATGGCTACACCTTC CASGQGNFYGYTF
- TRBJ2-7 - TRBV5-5 TGTGCCAGCTCGCCCCCGACATCCCCCTACGAGCAGTACTTC CASSPPTSPYEQYF
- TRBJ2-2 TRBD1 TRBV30 TGTGCCTGGAGAGGGACAGTCACCGGGGAGCTGTTTTTT CAWRGTVTGELFF
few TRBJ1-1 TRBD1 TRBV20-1 TGCAGTGCTAGAGATCTAGGCAGGGGGACTGAAGCTTTCTTT CSARDLGRGTEAFF
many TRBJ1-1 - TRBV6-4 TGTGCCAGCAGGAAGGGGGAGAACACTGAAGCTTTCTTT CASRKGENTEAFF
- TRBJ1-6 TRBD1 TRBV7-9 TGTGCCAGCAGCGAGAAGGGGGCTGGATATAATTCACCCCTCCACTTT CASSEKGAGYNSPLHF
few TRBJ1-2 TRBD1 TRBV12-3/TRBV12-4 TGTGCCAGCAGTTTTCCAGGGGGCTTCTATGGCTACACCTTC CASSFPGGFYGYTF
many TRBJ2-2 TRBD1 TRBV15 TGTGCCACCAGCGAGGACAGGGGAACCGGGGAGCTGTTTTTT CATSEDRGTGELFF
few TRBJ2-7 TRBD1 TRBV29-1 TGCAGCGTTACGACAGGGTCCTACGAGCAGTACTTC CSVTTGSYEQYF
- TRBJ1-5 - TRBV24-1 TGTGCCACCGGCACCGGGGGGTTCAATCAGCCCCAGCATTTT CATGTGGFNQPQHF
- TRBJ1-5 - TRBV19 TGTGCCAGTATGGGCGGTAGCAATCAGCCCCAGCATTTT CASMGGSNQPQHF
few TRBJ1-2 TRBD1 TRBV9 TGTGCCAGCAGCGATCCGGGACAGGGGGTCCCTAACTATGGCTACACCTTC CASSDPGQGVPNYGYTF
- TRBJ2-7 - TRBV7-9 TGTGCCAGCAGCCCCGGGATCTTTTACGAGCAGTACTTC CASSPGIFYEQYF
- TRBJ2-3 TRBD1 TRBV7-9 TGTGCCAGCAGCTTGCGGACAGGGTGGGTAACAGATACGCAGTATTTT CASSLRTGWVTDTQYF
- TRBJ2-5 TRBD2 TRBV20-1 TGCAGTGCTAGAAACCTAGCGGGAGTTCGTCTAGAGACCCAGTACTTC CSARNLAGVRLETQYF
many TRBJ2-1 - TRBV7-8 TGTGCCAGCAGCTTAGTTAGGGGGGACAGAGAGGACAATGAGCAGTTCTTC CASSLVRGDREDNEQFF
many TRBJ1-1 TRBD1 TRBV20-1 TGCAGTGCTAGAGGGGCAGGGGGGAACACTGAAGCTTTCTTT CSARGAGGNTEAFF
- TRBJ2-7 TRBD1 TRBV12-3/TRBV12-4 TGTGCCAGCAGTTTAGCGACAGGGAGAGAGCAGTACTTC CASSLATGREQYF
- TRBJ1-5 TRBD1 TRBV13 TGTGCCAGCAGTCGGACAGGGTTTCAGCCCCAGCATTTT CASSRTGFQPQHF
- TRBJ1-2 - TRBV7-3 TGTGCCAGCAGCTCGCATACAACGGGAACAGGAGGTGGCTACACCTTC CASSSHTTGTGGGYTF
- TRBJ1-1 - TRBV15 TGTGCCACCAGCAGAGATCTCTCATACTCGGAGGAGGACACTGAAGCTTTCTTT CATSRDLSYSEEDTEAFF